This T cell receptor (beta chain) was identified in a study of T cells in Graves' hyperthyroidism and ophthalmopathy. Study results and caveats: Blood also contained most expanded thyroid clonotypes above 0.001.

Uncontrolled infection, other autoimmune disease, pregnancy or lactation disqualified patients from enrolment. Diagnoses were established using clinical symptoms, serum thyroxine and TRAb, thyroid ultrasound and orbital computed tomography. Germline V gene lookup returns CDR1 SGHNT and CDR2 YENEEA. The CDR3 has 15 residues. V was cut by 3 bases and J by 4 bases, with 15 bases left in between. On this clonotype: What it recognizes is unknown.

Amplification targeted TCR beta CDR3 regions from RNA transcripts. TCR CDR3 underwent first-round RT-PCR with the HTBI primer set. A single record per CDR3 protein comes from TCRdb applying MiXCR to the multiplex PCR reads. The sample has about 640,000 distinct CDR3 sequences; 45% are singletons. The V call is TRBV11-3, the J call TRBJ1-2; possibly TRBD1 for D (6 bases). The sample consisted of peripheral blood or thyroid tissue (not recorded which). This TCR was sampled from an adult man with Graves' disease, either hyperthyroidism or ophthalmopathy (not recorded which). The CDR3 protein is CASSFWEGHLYGYTF. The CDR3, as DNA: TGTGCCAGCAGCTTTTGGGAGGGACACCTCTATGGCTACACCTTC.